The clone carrying this T cell receptor (beta chain) was detected only a few times. The antigen is undetermined. TCRdb reprocessed the reads with MiXCR, giving one entry per CDR3 protein. The data contain roughly 700,000 distinct CDR3 sequences, around a third of them singletons. The sample is drawn from a study of T cell repertoires in cytomegalovirus infection. In the study overall: Through public TCR beta signatures, both CMV infection and matching HLA type were indicated.

CDR1 and CDR2 from the germline V gene are MNHNS and SASEGT. With V trimmed by 5 bases and J by 1 base, 5 bases remained unmatched. The CDR3 extends over 16 amino acids. The chain couples TRBV6-1 to TRBJ2-2; 9 nucleotides line up with TRBD1. This material consisted of cultured PBMCs, taken from culture after CMV antigen stimulation. This TCR derives from a human donor in good health (CMV status not recorded). Some clones in this sample may be carry-over from other donors' samples. In nucleotides, the CDR3 is TGTGCCAGCAGTCTTTGGACAGGGGTGAACACCGGGGAGCTGTTTTTT. Amino acids: CASSLWTGVNTGELFF.